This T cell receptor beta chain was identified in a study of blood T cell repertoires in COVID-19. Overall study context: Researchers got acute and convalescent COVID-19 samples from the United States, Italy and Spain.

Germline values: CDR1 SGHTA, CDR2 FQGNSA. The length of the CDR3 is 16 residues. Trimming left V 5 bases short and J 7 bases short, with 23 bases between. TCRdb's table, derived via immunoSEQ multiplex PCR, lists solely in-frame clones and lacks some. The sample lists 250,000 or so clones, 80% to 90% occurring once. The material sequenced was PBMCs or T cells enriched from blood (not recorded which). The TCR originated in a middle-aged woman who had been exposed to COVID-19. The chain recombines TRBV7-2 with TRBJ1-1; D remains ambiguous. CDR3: CASSPVLEGGGNEAFF. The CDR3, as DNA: TGTGCCAGCAGCCCCGTGCTCGAGGGCGGAGGGAATGAAGCTTTCTTT.